The entry that follows covers one TCR beta chain sequence. Its antigen is as yet unknown. Trimming shortened V by 5 bases and J by 7 bases, and 17 bases separated the two germline ends. The CDR3 has 14 amino acids. Patients were excluded because of uncontrolled infection, other autoimmune disease, pregnancy or lactation. PBMCs were collected from a roughly 9.7 ml volume of fresh peripheral blood. These data come from a study of T cells in Graves' hyperthyroidism and ophthalmopathy. Study-wide findings and caveats: Most thyroid clonotypes with frequency above 0.001 were detected in blood. Classification by a 13 V-J model distinguished ophthalmopathy from stable hyperthyroidism.

Using RNA transcripts as the source, TCR beta CDR3 regions were amplified. The TCR CDR3 was amplified in a first-round RT-PCR using the HTBI primer set. TCRdb reprocessed the multiplex PCR reads with MiXCR, giving one entry per CDR3 protein. Of 700,000 to 950,000 distinct CDR3 sequences in the sample, approximately 40% were seen once. This chain uses TRBV12-3 or TRBV12-4 with TRBJ1-1; a weak D match, TRBD1 (5 bases). This clonotype was sampled from a woman aged 40-49 years with Graves' hyperthyroidism. The sample taken for sequencing was blood. As DNA, the CDR3 is TGTGCCAGCAGTCCCCTTCCCGGGACGGATGAAGCTTTCTTT. Translated: CASSPLPGTDEAFF.